This T cell receptor (beta chain) was identified during a study of blood T cells in healthy people across ages. The V segment lost 2 bases and the J segment 9 bases; nucleotides outside the gene matches: 9. Germline V gene lookup returns CDR1 DFQATT and CDR2 SNEGSKA (reference sequence). This CDR3 spans 14 amino acids. For the second PCR, which ran for 7 to 11 cycles, a sample-barcoded 5' primer and a J-beta primer mix were used. TCRdb re-derived calls from the 5' RACE reads in MiXCR, one entry per CDR3 protein. The sample carries about 970,000 distinct CDR3 sequences, roughly half recorded once. Donors were healthy Caucasian individuals from Russia aged about 6 to 100.

The chain carries TRBV20-1 and TRBJ2-1, with 8 bases lining up with TRBD2. The sequence was collected from an older woman in good health. Material: blood. The CDR3 DNA sequence: TGCAGTGCTAGATGGACTAGCTGGGGGACTGAGCAGTTCTTC. Translating it yields CSARWTSWGTEQFF.